Listed below are T cell receptor beta chains from one sample, sequenced in a study of cytomegalovirus exposure and HLA in healthy donors. Produced via immunoSEQ multiplex PCR; TCRdb's table is partial and in-frame only. The data show under 200,000 clones, roughly 77% seen once. The sequencing input was PBMCs. These receptors were taken from a woman aged 30 to 39 in good health and CMV-seronegative. The conserved cysteine and the conserved F or W are not part of the CDR3 here. Each record gives: clone size, V gene, CDR3 protein. Size values are once, few and many counts, or a class for expanded clones, and some rows have none.

abundance: .; v_gene: TRBV30; CDR3aa: AWSVQGGQPQH
abundance: few; v_gene: TRBV5-1; CDR3aa: ASSAGVYEQY
abundance: .; v_gene: TRBV5-1; CDR3aa: ASSLVGQASSGANVLT
abundance: .; v_gene: TRBV25-1; CDR3aa: ASSPYPTELAYNEQF
abundance: once; v_gene: TRBV5-4; CDR3aa: ASSLQGAAGNTIY
abundance: .; v_gene: TRBV18; CDR3aa: ASSTASGGAINEQF
abundance: few; v_gene: TRBV18; CDR3aa: ASSPNVGVQETQY
abundance: .; v_gene: TRBV11-1; CDR3aa: ASSPPLDRDTYEQY
abundance: .; v_gene: TRBV15; CDR3aa: ATSRDALTISGNTIY
abundance: few; v_gene: TRBV6-1; CDR3aa: ASSPNLYQETQY
abundance: .; v_gene: TRBV7-2; CDR3aa: ASSHPRGMKTDTQY
abundance: .; v_gene: TRBV6-5; CDR3aa: ASSTPGQGIDEQY
abundance: .; v_gene: TRBV25-1; CDR3aa: ASSEPKGKVDPEVEQY
abundance: .; v_gene: TRBV9; CDR3aa: ASSSRGATNEKLF
abundance: .; v_gene: TRBV18; CDR3aa: ASSPSSGINYGYT
abundance: .; v_gene: TRBV4-1; CDR3aa: ASSQDGRPTDTEAF
abundance: .; v_gene: TRBV4-2; CDR3aa: ASSQDWRGRVEKLF
abundance: .; v_gene: TRBV5-1; CDR3aa: ASSWRNRDNEKLF
abundance: .; v_gene: TRBV12-5; CDR3aa: ASGATPTIGETQY
abundance: .; v_gene: TRBV12-5; CDR3aa: ASVPGQGYNEQF
abundance: .; v_gene: TRBV6-1; CDR3aa: ASSEEGQNNQPQH
abundance: once; v_gene: TRBV7-2; CDR3aa: ASSLWAGGQETQY
abundance: .; v_gene: TRBV2; CDR3aa: ASREAQGATGANVLT
abundance: .; v_gene: TRBV6-5; CDR3aa: ASSGWDTSYEQY
abundance: .; v_gene: TRBV5-1; CDR3aa: ASSSAGTENTEAF
abundance: .; v_gene: TRBV18; CDR3aa: ASSPPVETEAF
abundance: .; v_gene: TRBV7-6; CDR3aa: ASSWGQPRGTLH
abundance: once; v_gene: TRBV15; CDR3aa: ASSLDRNTEAF
abundance: .; v_gene: TRBV6-1; CDR3aa: ASSEAPGGTGRANGYT
abundance: few; v_gene: TRBV6-1; CDR3aa: ASSEGTGSGANVLT